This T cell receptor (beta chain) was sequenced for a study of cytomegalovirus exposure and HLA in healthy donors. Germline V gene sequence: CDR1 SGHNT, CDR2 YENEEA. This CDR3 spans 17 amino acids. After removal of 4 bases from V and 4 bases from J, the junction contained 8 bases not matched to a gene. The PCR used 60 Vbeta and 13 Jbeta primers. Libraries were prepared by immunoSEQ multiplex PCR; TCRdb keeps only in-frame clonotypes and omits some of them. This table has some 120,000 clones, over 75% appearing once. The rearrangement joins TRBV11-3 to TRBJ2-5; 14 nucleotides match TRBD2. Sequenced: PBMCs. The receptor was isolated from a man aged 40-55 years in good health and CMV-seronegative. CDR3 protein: CASSSGTSGRQVETQYF. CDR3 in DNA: TGTGCCAGCAGCTCAGGGACTAGCGGGAGACAGGTAGAGACCCAGTACTTC.